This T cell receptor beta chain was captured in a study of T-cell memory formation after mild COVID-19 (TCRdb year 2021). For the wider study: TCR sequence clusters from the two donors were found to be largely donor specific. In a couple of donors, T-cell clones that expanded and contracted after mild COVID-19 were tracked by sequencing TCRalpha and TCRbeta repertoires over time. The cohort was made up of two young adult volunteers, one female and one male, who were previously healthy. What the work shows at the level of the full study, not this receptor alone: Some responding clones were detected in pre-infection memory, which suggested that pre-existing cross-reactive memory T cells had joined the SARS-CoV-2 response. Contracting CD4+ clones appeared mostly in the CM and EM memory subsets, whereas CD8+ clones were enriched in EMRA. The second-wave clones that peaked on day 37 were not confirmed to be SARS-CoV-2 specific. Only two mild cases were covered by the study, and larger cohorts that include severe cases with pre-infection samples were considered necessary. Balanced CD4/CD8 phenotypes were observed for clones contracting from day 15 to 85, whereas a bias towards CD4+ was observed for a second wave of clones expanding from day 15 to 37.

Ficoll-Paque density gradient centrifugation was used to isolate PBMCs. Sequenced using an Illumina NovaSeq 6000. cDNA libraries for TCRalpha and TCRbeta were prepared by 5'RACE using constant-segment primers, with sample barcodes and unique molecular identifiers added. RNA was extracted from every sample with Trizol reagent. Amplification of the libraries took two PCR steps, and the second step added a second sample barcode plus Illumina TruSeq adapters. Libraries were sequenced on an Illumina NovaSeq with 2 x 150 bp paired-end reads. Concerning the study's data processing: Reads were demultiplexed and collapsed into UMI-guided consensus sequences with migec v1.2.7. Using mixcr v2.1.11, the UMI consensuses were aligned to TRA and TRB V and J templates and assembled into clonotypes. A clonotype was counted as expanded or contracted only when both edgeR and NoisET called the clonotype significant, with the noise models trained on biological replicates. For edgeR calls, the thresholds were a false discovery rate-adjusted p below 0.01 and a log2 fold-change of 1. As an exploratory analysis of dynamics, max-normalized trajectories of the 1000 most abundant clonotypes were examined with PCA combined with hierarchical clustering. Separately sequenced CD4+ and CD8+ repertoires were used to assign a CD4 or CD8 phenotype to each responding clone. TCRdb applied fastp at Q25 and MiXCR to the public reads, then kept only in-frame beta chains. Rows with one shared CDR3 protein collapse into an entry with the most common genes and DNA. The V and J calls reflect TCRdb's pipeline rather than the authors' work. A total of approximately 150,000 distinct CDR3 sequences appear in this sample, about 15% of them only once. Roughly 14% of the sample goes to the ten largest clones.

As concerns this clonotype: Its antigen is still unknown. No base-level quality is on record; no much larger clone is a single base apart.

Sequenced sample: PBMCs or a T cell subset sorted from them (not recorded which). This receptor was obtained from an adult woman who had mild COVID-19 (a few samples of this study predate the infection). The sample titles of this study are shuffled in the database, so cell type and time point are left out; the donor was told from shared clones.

The CDR3 region reads CASSRQGVGGGELFF. The bases are TGTGCCAGCAGCCGACAGGGTGTGGGGGGCGGGGAGCTGTTTTTT. The rearrangement combines TRBV12-3 or TRBV12-4 with TRBJ2-2; the D gene is possibly TRBD1, with 7 bases matching. The CDR3 runs 15 residues from the cysteine to the phenylalanine. Only CDR3 DNA remains: 45 bases, in frame from the first base. V is reduced by 6 bases and J by 7 bases, leaving a spacing of 18 bases between them.